This TCR beta chain emerged from a study of graft-versus-host responses after intestinal transplantation. Broader study findings: Analysis identified GvH clones in recipient marrow, with some appearing first in ileum or blood.

Notes on this clone: The antigen is undetermined.

The CDR3 contains 15 residues. In germline, CDR1 is MNHGY, CDR2 SVAAGI. V was shortened by 1 base and J by 3 bases, with 13 bases between the two germline ends. Profiling relied on immunoSEQ multiplex PCR, and the TCRdb table lists in-frame clones only, not all of them. This table has over 15,000 clones, almost 85% appearing once. The J gene is TRBJ2-7, the V gene TRBV6-9; D might be TRBD2 (5 bases). The material sequenced was PBMCs, taken 14 days after transplant. The sequence was collected from a human patient who received an intestinal transplant, so some T cells may come from the graft donor. The chain's CDR3 is CASSYWAGAHYEQYF. The CDR3 coding sequence is TGTGCCAGCAGTTATTGGGCGGGTGCTCACTACGAGCAGTACTTC.